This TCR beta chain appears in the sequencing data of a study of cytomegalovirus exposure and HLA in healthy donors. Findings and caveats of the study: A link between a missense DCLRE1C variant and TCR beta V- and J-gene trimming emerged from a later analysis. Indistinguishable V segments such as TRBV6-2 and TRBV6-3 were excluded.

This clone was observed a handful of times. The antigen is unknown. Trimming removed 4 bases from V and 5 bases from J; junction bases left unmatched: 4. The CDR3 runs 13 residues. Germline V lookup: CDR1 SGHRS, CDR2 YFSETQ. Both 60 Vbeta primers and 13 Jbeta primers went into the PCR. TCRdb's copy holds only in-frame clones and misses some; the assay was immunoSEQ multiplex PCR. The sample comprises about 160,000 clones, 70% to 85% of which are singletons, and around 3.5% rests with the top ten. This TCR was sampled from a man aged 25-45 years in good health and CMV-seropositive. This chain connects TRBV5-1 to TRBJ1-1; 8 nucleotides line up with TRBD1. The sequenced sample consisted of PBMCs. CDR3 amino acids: CASSLRQGTEAFF. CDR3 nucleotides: TGCGCCAGCAGCCTGAGACAGGGGACTGAAGCTTTCTTT.